Sequencing of this T cell receptor beta chain was carried out in a study of CD8+CD57+ T cells in acquired aplastic anemia. General study findings and limits: Patients and controls turned out to have around 29 CD8+ CDR3 sequences in common.

This clonotype was picked up many times. Its specificity is unknown. Trimming pared 4 bases from V and 4 bases from J, leaving 11 bases between. The germline CDR1 and CDR2 sequences are SGHNT and YYREEE (reference sequence). This CDR3 spans 13 amino acids. For CDR3 and TCR beta VDJ profiling, genomic DNA was the template used. In TCRdb, the reads were re-called with MiXCR into one record per CDR3 protein. Seen here are 200,000 to 250,000 distinct CDR3 sequences, 30% to 35% observed once, and the top ten hold 0.95% to 1.3%. The chain is built from TRBV5-4 and TRBJ1-1; unclear D gene. Sequenced sample: sorted CD4+, CD8+, or CD8+CD57+ T cells (not recorded which) from PBMCs. The receptor was isolated from a human donor in good health, serving as a control. The CDR3 DNA sequence: TGTGCCAGCAGCCCTACGTTTACCACTGAAGCTTTCTTT. Translated: CASSPTFTTEAFF.